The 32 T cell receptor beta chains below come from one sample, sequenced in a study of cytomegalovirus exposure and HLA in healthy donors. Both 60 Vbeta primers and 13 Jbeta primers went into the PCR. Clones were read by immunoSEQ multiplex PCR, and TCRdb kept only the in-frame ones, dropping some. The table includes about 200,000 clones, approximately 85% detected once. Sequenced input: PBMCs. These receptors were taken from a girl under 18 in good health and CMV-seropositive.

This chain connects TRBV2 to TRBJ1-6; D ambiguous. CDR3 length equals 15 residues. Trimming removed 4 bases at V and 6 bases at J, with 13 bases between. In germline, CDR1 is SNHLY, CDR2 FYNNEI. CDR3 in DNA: TGTGCCAGCAGTGTTCAAGTTGGCTCTAATTCACCCCTCCACTTT. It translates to CASSVQVGSNSPLHF.

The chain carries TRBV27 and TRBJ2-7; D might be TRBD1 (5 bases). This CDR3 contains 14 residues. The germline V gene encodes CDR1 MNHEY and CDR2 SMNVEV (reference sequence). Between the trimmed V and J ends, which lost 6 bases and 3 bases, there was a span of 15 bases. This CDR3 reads CASRPPGNGYEQYF. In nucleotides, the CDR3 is TGTGCCAGCAGGCCGCCAGGGAATGGCTACGAGCAGTACTTC.

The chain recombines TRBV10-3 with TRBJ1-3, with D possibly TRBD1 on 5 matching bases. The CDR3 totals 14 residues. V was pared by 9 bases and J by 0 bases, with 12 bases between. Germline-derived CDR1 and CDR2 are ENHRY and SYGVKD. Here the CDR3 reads CAIKGEGSGNTIYF. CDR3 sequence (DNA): TGTGCCATAAAAGGGGAGGGCTCTGGAAACACCATATATTTT.

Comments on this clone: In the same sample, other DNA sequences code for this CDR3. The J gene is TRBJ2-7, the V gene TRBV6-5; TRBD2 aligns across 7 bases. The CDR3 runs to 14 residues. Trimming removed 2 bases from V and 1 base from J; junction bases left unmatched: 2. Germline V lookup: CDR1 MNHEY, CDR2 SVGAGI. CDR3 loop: CASSYGGGSYEQYF. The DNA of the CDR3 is TGTGCCAGCAGTTACGGGGGGGGTTCCTACGAGCAGTACTTC.

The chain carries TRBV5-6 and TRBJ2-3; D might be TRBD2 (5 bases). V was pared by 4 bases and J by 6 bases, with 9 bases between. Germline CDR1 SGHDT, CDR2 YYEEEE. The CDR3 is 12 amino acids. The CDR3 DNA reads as TGTGCCAGCAGCCCTTTAGCGGATACGCAGTATTTT. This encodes CASSPLADTQYF.

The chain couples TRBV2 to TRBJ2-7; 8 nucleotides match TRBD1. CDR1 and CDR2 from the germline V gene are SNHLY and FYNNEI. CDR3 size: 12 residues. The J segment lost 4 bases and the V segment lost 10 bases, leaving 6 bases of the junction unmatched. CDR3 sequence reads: CAIRTGLYEQYF. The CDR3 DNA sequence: TGTGCCATTCGGACAGGGCTTTACGAGCAGTACTTC.

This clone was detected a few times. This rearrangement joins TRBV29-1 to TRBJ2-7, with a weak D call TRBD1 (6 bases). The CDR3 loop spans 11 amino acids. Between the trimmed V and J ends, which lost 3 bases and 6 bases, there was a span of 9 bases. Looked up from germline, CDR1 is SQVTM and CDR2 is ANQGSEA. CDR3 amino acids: CSVDVGAEQYF. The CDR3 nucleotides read TGCAGCGTTGACGTGGGGGCCGAGCAGTACTTC.

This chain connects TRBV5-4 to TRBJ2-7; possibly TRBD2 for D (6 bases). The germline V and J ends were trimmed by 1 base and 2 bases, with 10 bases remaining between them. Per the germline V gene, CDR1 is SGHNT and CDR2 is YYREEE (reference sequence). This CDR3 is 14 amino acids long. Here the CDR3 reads CASSLTSSPYEQYF. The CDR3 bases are TGTGCCAGCAGCTTGACTAGCAGTCCCTACGAGCAGTACTTC.

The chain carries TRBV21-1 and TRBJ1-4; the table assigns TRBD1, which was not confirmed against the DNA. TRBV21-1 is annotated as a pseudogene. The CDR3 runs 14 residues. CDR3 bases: TGTGCCAGCAGCCTAGGGGGCGCGTTAGAAAAACTGTTTTTT. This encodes CASSLGGALEKLFF.

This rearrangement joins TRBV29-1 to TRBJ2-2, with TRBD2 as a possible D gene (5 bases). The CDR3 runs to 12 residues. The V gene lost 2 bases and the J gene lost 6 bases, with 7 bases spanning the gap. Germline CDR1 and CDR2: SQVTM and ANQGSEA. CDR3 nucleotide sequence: TGCAGCGTTGAACGGGGTTCCGGGGAGCTGTTTTTT. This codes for CSVERGSGELFF.

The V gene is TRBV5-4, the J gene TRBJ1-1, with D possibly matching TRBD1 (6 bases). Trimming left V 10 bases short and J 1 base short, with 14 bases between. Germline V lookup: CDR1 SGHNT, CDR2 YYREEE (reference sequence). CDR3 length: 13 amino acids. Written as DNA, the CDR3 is TGTGCCGTCTCGGGGGGGCGGAACACTGAAGCTTTCTTT. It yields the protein CAVSGGRNTEAFF.

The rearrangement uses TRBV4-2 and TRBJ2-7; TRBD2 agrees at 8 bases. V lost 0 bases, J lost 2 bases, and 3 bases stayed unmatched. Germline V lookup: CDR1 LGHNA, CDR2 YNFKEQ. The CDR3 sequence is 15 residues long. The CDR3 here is CASSQDTGGAYEQYF. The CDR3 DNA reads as TGTGCCAGCAGCCAAGATACCGGGGGGGCCTACGAGCAGTACTTC.

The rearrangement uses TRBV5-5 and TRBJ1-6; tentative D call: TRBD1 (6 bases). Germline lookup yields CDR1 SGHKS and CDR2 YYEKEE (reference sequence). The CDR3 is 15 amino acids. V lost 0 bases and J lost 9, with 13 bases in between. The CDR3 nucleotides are TGTGCCAGCAGCTTGGGGGGGGGCACCAGTTCACCCCTCCACTTT. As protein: CASSLGGGTSSPLHF.

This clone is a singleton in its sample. CDR3: CASSLGTSGGYNEQFF. CDR3 coding DNA: TGTGCCAGCAGCTTGGGGACTAGCGGGGGGTACAATGAGCAGTTCTTC. This chain connects TRBV5-4 to TRBJ2-1, with 14 bases matching TRBD2. The trim removed 0 bases at V and 4 bases at J, leaving 0 bases unmatched. CDR3 size: 16 residues. Looked up from germline, CDR1 is SGHNT and CDR2 is YYREEE (reference sequence).

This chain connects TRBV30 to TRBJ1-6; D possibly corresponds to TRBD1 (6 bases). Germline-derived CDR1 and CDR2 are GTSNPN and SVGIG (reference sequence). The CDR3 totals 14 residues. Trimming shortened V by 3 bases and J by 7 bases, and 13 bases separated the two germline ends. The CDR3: CAWRRGGRNSPLHF. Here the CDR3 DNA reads TGTGCCTGGAGAAGGGGGGGCAGGAATTCACCCCTCCACTTT.

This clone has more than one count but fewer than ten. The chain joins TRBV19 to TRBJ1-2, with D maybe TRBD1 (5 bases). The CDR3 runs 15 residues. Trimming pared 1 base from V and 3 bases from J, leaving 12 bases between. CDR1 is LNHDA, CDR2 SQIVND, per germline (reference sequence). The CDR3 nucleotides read TGTGCCAGTAGTATAGGAATAGGCAGGGACTATGGCTACACCTTC. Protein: CASSIGIGRDYGYTF. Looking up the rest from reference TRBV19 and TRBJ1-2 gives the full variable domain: DGGITQSPKYLFRKEGQNVTLSCEQNLNHDAMYWYRQDPGQGLRLIYYSQIVNDFQKGDIAEGYSVSREKKESFPLTVTSAQKNPTAFYLCASSIGIGRDYGYTFGSGTRLTVV.

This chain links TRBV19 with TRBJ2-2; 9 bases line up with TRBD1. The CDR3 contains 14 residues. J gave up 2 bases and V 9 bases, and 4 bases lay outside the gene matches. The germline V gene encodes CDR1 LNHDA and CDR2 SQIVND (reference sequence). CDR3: CASEDRGNTGELFF. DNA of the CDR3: TGTGCCAGCGAGGACAGGGGTAACACCGGGGAGCTGTTTTTT.

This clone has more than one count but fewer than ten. DNA for the CDR3: TGTGCCAGCAGCGTGGGAGGTTCACCCCTCCACTTT. This gives the protein CASSVGGSPLHF. The V gene is TRBV9, the J gene TRBJ1-6, with D hard to call. The CDR3 totals 12 residues. Germline V gene data show CDR1 as SGDLS and CDR2 as YYNGEE. With 2 bases removed from V and 9 bases from J, the gap between germline ends came to 6 bases.

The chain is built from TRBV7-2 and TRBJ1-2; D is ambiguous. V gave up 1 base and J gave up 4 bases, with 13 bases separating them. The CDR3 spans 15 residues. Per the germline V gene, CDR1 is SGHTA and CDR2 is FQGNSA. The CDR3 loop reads CASSLVSGGFYGYTF. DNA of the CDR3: TGTGCCAGCAGCTTAGTCTCCGGCGGATTCTATGGCTACACCTTC.

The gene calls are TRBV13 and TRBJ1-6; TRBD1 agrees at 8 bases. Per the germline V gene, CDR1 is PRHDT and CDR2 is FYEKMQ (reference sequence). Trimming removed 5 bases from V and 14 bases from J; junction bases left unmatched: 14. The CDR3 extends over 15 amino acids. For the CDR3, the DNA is TGTGCCAGCAGCGGACAGGGACCTTTAGTTGGTTCCCTCCACTTT. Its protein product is CASSGQGPLVGSLHF.

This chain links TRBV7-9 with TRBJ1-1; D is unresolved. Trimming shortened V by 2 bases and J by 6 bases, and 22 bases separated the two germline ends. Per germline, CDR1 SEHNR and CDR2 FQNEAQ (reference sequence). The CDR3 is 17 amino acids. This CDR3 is CASSLWVGGMTDAEAFF. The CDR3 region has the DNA TGTGCCAGCAGCTTATGGGTCGGAGGGATGACTGACGCTGAAGCTTTCTTT.

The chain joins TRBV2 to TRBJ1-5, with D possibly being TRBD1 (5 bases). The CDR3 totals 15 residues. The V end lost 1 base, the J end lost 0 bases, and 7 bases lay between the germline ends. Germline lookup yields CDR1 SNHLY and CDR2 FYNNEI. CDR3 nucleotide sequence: TGTGCCAGCAGTGAAGAGGGGCTTAGCAATCAGCCCCAGCATTTT. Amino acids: CASSEEGLSNQPQHF.

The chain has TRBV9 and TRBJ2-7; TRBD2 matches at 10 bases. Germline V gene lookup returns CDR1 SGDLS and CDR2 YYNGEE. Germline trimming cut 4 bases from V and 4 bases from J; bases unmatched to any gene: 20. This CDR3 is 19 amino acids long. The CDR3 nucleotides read TGTGCCAGCAGCCCTAGGCCCCAAGGACTAGCGGCTTTCGAGTACGAGCAGTACTTC. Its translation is CASSPRPQGLAAFEYEQYF. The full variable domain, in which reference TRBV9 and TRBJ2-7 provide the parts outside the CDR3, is DSGVTQTPKHLITATGQRVTLRCSPRSGDLSVYWYQQSLDQGLQFLIQYYNGEERAKGNILERFSAQQFPDLHSELNLSSLELGDSALYFCASSPRPQGLAAFEYEQYFGPGTRLTVT.

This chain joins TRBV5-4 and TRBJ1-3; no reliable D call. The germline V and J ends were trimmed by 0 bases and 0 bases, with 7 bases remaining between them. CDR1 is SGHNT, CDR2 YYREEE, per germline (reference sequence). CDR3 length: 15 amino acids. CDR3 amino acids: CASSLVADSGNTIYF. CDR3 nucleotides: TGTGCCAGCAGCTTGGTGGCAGACTCTGGAAACACCATATATTTT.

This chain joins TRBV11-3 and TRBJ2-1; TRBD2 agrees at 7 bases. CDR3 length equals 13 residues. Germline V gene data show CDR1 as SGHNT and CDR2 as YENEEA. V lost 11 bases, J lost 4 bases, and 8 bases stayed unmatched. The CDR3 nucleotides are TGTGCCGCGACGGGGGGTCCTTACAATGAGCAGTTCTTC. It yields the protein CAATGGPYNEQFF.

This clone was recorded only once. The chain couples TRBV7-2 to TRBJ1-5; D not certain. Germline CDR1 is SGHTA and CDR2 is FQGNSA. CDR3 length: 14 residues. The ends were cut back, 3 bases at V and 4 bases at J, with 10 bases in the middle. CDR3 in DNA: TGTGCCAGCAGCTTGAGATGGGAGAATCAGCCCCAGCATTTT. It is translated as CASSLRWENQPQHF.

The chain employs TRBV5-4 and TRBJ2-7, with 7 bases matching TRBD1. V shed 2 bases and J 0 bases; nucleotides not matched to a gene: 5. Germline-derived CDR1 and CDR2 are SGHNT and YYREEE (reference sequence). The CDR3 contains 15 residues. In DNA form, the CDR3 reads TGTGCCAGCAGCTTTAAGGACAGGCCCTCCTACGAGCAGTACTTC. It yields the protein CASSFKDRPSYEQYF. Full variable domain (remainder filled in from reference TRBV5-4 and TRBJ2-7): ETGVTQSPTHLIKTRGQQVTLRCSSQSGHNTVSWYQQALGQGPQFIFQYYREEENGRGNFPPRFSGLQFPNYSSELNVNALELDDSALYLCASSFKDRPSYEQYFGPGTRLTVT.

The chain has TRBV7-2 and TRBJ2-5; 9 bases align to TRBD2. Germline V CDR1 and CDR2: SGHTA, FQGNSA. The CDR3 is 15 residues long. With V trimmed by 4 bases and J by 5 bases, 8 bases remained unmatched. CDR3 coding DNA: TGTGCCAGCAGCTGGCGCGGGGGGGGTGGGGAGACCCAGTACTTC. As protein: CASSWRGGGGETQYF.

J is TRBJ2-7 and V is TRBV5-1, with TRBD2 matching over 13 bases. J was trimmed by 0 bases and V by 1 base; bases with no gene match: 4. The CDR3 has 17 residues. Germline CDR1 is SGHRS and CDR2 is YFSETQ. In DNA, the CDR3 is TGCGCCAGCAGCTTGACTAGCGGGGGGGCTAGCTCCTACGAGCAGTACTTC. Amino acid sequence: CASSLTSGGASSYEQYF. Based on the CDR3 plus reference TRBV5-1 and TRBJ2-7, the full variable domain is KAGVTQTPRYLIKTRGQQVTLSCSPISGHRSVSWYQQTPGQGLQFLFEYFSETQRNKGNFPGRFSGRQFSNSRSEMNVSTLELGDSALYLCASSLTSGGASSYEQYFGPGTRLTVT.

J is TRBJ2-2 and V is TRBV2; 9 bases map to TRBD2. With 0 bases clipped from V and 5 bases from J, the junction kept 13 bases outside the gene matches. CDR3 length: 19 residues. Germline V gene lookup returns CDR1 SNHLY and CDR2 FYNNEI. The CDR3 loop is CASSEAYLGLARGTGELFF. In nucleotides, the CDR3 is TGTGCCAGCAGTGAAGCCTACCTGGGACTAGCCAGAGGTACCGGGGAGCTGTTTTTT.

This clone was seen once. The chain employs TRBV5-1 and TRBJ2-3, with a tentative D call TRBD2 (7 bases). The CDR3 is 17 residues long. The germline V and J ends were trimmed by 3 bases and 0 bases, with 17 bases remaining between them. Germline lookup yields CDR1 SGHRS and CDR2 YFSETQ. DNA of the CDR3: TGCGCCAGCAGCTCTGGGGGGGCTACAAAGAGCACAGATACGCAGTATTTT. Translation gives CASSSGGATKSTDTQYF.

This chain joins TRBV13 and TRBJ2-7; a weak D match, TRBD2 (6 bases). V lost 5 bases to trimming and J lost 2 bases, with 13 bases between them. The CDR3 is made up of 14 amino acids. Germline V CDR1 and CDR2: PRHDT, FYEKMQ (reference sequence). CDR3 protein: CASSNGGDPYEQYF. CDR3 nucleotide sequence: TGTGCCAGCAGCAACGGCGGGGACCCCTACGAGCAGTACTTC.